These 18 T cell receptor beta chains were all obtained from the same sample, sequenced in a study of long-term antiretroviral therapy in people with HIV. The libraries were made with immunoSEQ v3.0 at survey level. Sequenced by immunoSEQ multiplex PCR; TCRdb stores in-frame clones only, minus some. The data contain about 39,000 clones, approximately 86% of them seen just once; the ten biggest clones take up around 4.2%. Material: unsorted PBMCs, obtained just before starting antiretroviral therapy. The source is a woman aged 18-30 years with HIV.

DNA for the CDR3: TGCGCCAGCAGTCAGGAAGGGGGAGGAAACACCATATATTTT. The encoded protein is CASSQEGGGNTIYF. This chain connects TRBV5-1 to TRBJ1-3; TRBD1 might be the D (6 bases). The germline V and J ends were trimmed by 5 bases and 4 bases, with 13 bases remaining between them. CDR3 length equals 14 residues. The germline V gene encodes CDR1 SGHRS and CDR2 YFSETQ.

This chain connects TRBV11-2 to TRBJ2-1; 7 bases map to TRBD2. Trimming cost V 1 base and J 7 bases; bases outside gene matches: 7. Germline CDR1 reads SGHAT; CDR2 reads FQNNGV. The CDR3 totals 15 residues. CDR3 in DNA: TGTGCCAGCAGCTTAGGCGGGAGTATGCGGAATGAGCAGTTCTTC. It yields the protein CASSLGGSMRNEQFF.

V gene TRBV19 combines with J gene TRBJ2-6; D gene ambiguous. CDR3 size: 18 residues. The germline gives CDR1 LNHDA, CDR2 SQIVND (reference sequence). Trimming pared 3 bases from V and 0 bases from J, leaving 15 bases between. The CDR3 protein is CASSIVVPILSGANVLTF. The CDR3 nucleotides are TGTGCCAGTAGTATCGTCGTGCCGATCCTCTCTGGGGCCAACGTCCTGACTTTC.

For the CDR3, the DNA is TGTGCCAGCAGTCCTCGGACTAGCGGGCGTGTCTATACGCAGTATTTT. Protein: CASSPRTSGRVYTQYF. The chain links TRBV28 to TRBJ2-3; 11 nucleotides agree with TRBD2. The V gene's germline CDR1 is MDHEN and CDR2 SYDVKM. The CDR3 extends over 16 amino acids. J gave up 7 bases and V 5 bases, and 11 bases lay outside the gene matches.

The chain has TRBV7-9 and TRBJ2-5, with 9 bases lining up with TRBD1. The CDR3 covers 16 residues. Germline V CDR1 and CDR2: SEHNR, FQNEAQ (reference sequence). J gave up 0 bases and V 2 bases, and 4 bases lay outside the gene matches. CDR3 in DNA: TGTGCCAGCAGCTTAACCGGGACAGGGTACCAAGAGACCCAGTACTTC. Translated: CASSLTGTGYQETQYF.

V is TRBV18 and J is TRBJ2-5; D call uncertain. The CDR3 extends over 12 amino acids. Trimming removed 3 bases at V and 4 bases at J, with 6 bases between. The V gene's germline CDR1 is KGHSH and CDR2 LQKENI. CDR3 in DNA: TGTGCCAGCTCACCCCCGGGAGAGACCCAGTACTTC. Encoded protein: CASSPPGETQYF.

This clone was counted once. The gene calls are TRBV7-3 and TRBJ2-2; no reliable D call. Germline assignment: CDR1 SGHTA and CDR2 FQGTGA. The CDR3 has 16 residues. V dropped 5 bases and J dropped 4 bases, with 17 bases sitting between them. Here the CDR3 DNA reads TGTGCCAGCAGCCATACAAGCCTGGGCGGCACCGGGGAGCTGTTTTTT. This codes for CASSHTSLGGTGELFF.

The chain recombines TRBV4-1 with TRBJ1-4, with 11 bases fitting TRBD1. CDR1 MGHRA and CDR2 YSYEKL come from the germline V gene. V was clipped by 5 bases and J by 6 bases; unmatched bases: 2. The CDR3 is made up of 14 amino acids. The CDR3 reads CASSTGQGDEKLFF. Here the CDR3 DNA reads TGCGCCAGCAGCACGGGACAGGGGGATGAAAAACTGTTTTTT.

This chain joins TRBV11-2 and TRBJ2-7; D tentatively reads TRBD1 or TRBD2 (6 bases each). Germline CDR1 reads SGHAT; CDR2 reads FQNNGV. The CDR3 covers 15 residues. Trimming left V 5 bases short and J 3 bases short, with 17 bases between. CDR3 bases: TGTGCCAGCAGCCGGCAGGTCAGGGGAGGCTACGAGCAGTACTTC. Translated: CASSRQVRGGYEQYF.

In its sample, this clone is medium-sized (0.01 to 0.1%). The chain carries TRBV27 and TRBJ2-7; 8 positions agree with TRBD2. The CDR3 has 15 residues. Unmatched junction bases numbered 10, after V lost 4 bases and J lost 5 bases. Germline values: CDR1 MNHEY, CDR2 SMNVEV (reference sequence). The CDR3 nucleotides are TGTGCCAGCAGTTCTACGTTGAGCGGGAGCCACGAGCAGTACTTC. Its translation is CASSSTLSGSHEQYF.

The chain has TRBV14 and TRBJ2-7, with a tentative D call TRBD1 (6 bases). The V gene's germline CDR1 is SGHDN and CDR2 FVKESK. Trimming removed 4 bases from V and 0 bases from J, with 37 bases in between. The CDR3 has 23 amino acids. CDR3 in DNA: TGTGCCAGCAGCCGAAGGGCCCCGTGGGTGGGGGCCGAAGGAACTGTGAGCTCCTACGAGCAGTACTTC. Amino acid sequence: CASSRRAPWVGAEGTVSSYEQYF.

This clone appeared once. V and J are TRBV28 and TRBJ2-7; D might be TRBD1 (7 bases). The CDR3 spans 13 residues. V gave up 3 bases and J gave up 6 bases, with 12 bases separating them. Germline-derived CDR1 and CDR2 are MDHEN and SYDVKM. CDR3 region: CASSFRQGGEQYF. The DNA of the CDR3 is TGTGCCAGCAGTTTTCGGCAGGGGGGCGAGCAGTACTTC.

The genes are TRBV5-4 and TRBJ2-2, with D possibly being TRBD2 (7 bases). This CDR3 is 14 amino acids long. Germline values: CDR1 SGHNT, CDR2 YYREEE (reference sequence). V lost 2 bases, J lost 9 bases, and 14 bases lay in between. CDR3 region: CASSFEGGQRELFF. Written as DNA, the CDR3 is TGTGCCAGCAGCTTCGAGGGGGGGCAGAGGGAGCTGTTTTTT.

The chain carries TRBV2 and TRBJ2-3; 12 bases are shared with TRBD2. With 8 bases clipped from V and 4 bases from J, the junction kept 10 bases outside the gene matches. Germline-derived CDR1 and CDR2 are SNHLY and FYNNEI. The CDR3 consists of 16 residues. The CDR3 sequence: CASGVTSGRSADTQYF. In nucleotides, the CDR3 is TGTGCCAGCGGGGTAACTAGCGGGAGGTCCGCAGATACGCAGTATTTT.

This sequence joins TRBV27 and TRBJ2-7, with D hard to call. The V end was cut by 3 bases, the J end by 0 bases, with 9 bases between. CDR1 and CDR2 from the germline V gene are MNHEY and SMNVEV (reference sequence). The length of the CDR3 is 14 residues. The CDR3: CASSFGWSSYEQYF. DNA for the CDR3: TGTGCCAGCAGTTTTGGGTGGAGCTCCTACGAGCAGTACTTC.

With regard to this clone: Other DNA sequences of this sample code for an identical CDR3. The CDR3 reads CASSLGQGYEQYF. The CDR3 bases are TGTGCCAGCAGTTTGGGACAGGGCTACGAGCAGTACTTC. The chain employs TRBV6-5 and TRBJ2-7; 9 bases align to TRBD1. Germline V gives CDR1 MNHEY, CDR2 SVGAGI. With 4 bases clipped from V and 3 bases from J, the junction kept 1 base outside the gene matches. The CDR3 spans 13 residues.

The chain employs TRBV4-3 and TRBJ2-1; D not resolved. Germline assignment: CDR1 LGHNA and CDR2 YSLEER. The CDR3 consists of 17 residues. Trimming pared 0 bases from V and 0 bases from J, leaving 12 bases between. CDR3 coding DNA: TGCGCCAGCAGCCAAGAGCCAGCGCTGAGCTCCTACAATGAGCAGTTCTTC. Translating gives CASSQEPALSSYNEQFF.

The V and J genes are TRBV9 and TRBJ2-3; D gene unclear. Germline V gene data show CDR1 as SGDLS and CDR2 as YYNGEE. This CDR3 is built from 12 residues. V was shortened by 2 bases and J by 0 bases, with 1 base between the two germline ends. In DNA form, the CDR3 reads TGTGCCAGCAGCGTCAGCACAGATACGCAGTATTTT. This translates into CASSVSTDTQYF.